This T cell receptor beta chain was obtained from a study of Tregs in tolerant kidney transplant recipients. Profiling relied on immunoSEQ multiplex PCR, and the TCRdb table lists in-frame clones only, not all of them. The sample has roughly 250,000 clones, about 80% seen once; the top ten hold over 0.5%. The germline CDR1 and CDR2 sequences are KGHSH and LQKENI. V was pared by 2 bases and J by 1 base, with 12 bases of the junction left unmatched. CDR3 length: 18 residues. In the case of this clone: What it binds is unknown.

Overall study findings and caveats: Tregs expanded with activated donor B cells seemed most donor-specific. Biological reproducibility was not directly addressed in this study. Few patients were studied, so findings need validation in larger groups.

CD4+CD25+CD127- Tregs, CD4+CD25- non-Tregs, CD4 and CD8 cells were sorted. Sequenced: CD4+ T cells from blood. The chain couples TRBV18 to TRBJ2-3; 7 bases are a match to TRBD2. The TCR was taken from a human donor in good health. The DNA for the CDR3 is TGTGCCAGCTCACCAATGCCCCGCCGGGGGGAGGGCACAGATACGCAGTATTTT. Encoded protein: CASSPMPRRGEGTDTQYF.